What follows describes a single T cell receptor (beta chain). There are many counts of this clonotype. The antigen it recognizes is unknown. Per-base qualities were not stored, and no clone one base away is much larger. The data are from a study of breast tumors, draining lymph nodes, adjacent tissues (dated by TCRdb to 2016 to 2017). About the investigation overall: TCR beta repertoires were compared across tumor, adjacent nontumor tissue and axillary lymph nodes obtained from breast cancer patients. The study aimed to assess the relationships and possible T-cell exchange between tumor, surrounding tissue and draining lymph node repertoires in human breast cancer.

The lymph node samples were taken from the axillary draining lymph nodes of breast cancer patients. V is cut by 1 base and J by 5 bases, and the space between the germline ends is 11 bases. Via the germline V gene (reference sequence), CDR1 is DFQATT and CDR2 SNEGSKA. The CDR3 sequence holds 13 residues, the cysteine and phenylalanine included. Kept here is only the CDR3 DNA, which spans 39 bases and is read in frame from base 1. Sequencing was performed on an Illumina HiSeq 2000. Multiplex PCR amplification was used to build the TCR beta chain libraries. High-throughput sequencing was used to analyze the amplified TCR beta chain products. The public reads were run again by TCRdb, first through fastp at Q25 and then through MiXCR, and only productive beta chains were kept. Entries that share a CDR3 protein sequence are merged under the most common genes and DNA. The sample table lists roughly 100,000 distinct CDR3 sequences, approximately 28% of them with a count of one. The ten top clones hold about 6% of the sample.

Overall study outcomes, separate from this receptor: The similarity between tumor and nontumor tissue repertoires was significantly greater in luminal-like breast cancer than in basal-like breast cancer. The data were considered consistent with the idea that most tumor T cells come from the lymph node and then expand in tumor tissue. T-cell repertoire diversity in tumors was found to be lower than in lymph nodes but higher than in nontumor tissue, and preferential V and J gene usage was observed. The study presented the conclusion that tumor T cells originate in lymph nodes as consistent with a hypothesis, not as something directly demonstrated.

Sequenced material: axillary lymph node tissue. The TCR originated in a female donor with breast cancer. Some clones in this sample may be carry-over from other donors' samples. Recombination linked TRBV20-1 to TRBJ2-5, with no confident D gene call. CDR3 reads: CSARVEHGETQYF. The sequenced DNA is TGCAGTGCTAGAGTTGAGCACGGTGAGACCCAGTACTTC.